The 25 T cell receptor beta chains presented below share a single source sample, sequenced in a study of blood T cells in healthy people across ages (dated by TCRdb to between 2014 and 2017). The library was made by 5' RACE. The sequencer listed for this sample is Illumina HiSeq 2500. A second PCR of about 7 to 12 cycles was performed with a sample-barcoded 5' primer and a J-beta primer mix. The public reads were quality trimmed at Q25 with fastp and then assembled into clones with MiXCR by TCRdb, keeping productive beta chains. When rows share a CDR3 protein, they turn into one entry using the most common DNA and genes. The sample profile shows around 790,000 distinct CDR3 sequences; approximately 44% of them were found once. Roughly 18% of the sample goes to the ten largest clones. Sequencing was performed on blood. Every receptor here comes from a man aged 55 to 69 in good health.

The chain joins TRBV2 to TRBJ2-7; either TRBD1 or TRBD2 may fit D (5 bases each). This CDR3 is built from 15 residues. The V and J ends lost 1 base and 1 base respectively, with 11 bases between them. The germline gives CDR1 SNHLY, CDR2 FYNNEI. CDR3 amino acids: CASSEEGRVSYEQYF. In DNA form, the CDR3 reads TGTGCCAGCAGTGAAGAGGGACGGGTTTCCTACGAGCAGTACTTC.

This clonotype was observed a few times. CDR3 coding DNA: TGTGCCAGCAGTGAGTCCCTCGGACACACTTCCTACAATGAGCAGTTCTTC. Protein: CASSESLGHTSYNEQFF. The chain joins TRBV25-1 to TRBJ2-1, with D possibly TRBD1 on 5 matching bases. Germline CDR1 MGHDK, CDR2 SYGVNS. The CDR3 loop spans 17 amino acids. The V gene lost 3 bases and the J gene lost 1 base, with 16 bases spanning the gap.

DNA of the CDR3: TGTGCCAGCAGCTTGTATAGCGGGGGCTTGGGGAATGAGCAGTACTTC. This sequence encodes CASSLYSGGLGNEQYF. The V call is TRBV7-2, the J call TRBJ2-1, with 9 positions matching TRBD2. The J call may be wrong; the DNA end is better matched by TRBJ2-7. The length of the CDR3 is 16 residues. Germline CDR1 SGHTA, CDR2 FQGNSA.

The rearrangement links TRBV6-2 or TRBV6-3 to TRBJ2-1; 7 nucleotides line up with TRBD2. The CDR3 is 15 amino acids. Trimming removed 2 bases from V and 5 bases from J; junction bases left unmatched: 6. Germline loops: CDR1 MNHEY, CDR2 SVGEGT. In nucleotides, the CDR3 is TGTGCCAGCAGTTACGTGGGGAGGGAGAACAATGAGCAGTTCTTC. Translated: CASSYVGRENNEQFF.

At least ten counts were recorded for this clonotype. The chain carries TRBV5-1 and TRBJ2-5, with a tentative D call TRBD1 (6 bases). The germline V and J ends were trimmed by 1 base and 4 bases, with 11 bases remaining between them. CDR1 and CDR2 from the germline V gene are SGHRS and YFSETQ. CDR3 length equals 14 residues. The CDR3: CASSLSTGRETQYF. In nucleotides, the CDR3 is TGCGCCAGCAGCTTGTCTACAGGGAGAGAGACCCAGTACTTC.

V is TRBV5-1 and J is TRBJ2-1; 8 nucleotides line up with TRBD1. The CDR3 sequence is 18 residues long. Germline values: CDR1 SGHRS, CDR2 YFSETQ. J lost 4 bases, V lost 5 bases, and 17 bases had no gene match. The CDR3 sequence: CASRVTDREYPEYNEQFF. In nucleotides, the CDR3 is TGCGCCAGCAGAGTAACGGACAGGGAGTACCCCGAATACAATGAGCAGTTCTTC.

Note on this clonotype: A junction end diverges from the germline sequence, so it may reflect a read error. The chain uses TRBV3-1 and TRBJ2-1, with 16 bases identical to TRBD2. Germline V gives CDR1 LGHDT, CDR2 YNNKEL (reference sequence). The CDR3 is 18 amino acids. The CDR3 nucleotides are TGTGCCAACAGCCGCTACGGGACTAGCGGGGGGGATAACAATGAGCAGTTCTTC. Translation: CANSRYGTSGGDNNEQFF.

This clonotype has at least ten counts. This chain uses TRBV20-1 with TRBJ2-7, with a weak D call TRBD2 (5 bases). The V end lost 5 bases, the J end lost 2 bases, and 16 bases lay between the germline ends. CDR3 size: 14 residues. The germline V gene has CDR1 DFQATT and CDR2 SNEGSKA (reference sequence). The CDR3 coding sequence is TGCAGTGCTGCATCCGGGATACACACCTACGAGCAGTACTTC. It encodes CSAASGIHTYEQYF.

This clonotype was found a few times. The CDR3 DNA reads TGTGCCAGTAGTATTGCAGGGAACTATGGCTACACCTTC. It codes for CASSIAGNYGYTF. V gene TRBV19 combines with J gene TRBJ1-2; weak D call: TRBD1 (5 bases). V was clipped by 3 bases and J by 2 bases, with 7 bases between them. Germline V gene sequence: CDR1 LNHDA, CDR2 SQIVND (reference sequence). The CDR3 totals 13 residues.

The chain is built from TRBV20-1 and TRBJ1-1, with no clear D. Germline V gives CDR1 DFQATT, CDR2 SNEGSKA (reference sequence). This CDR3 is built from 12 residues. V gave up 0 bases and J gave up 1 base, with 3 bases separating them. In DNA form, the CDR3 reads TGCAGTGCTAGAGATTGGAACACTGAAGCTTTCTTT. Translation gives CSARDWNTEAFF.

This clonotype has a handful of counts. The gene calls are TRBV30 and TRBJ2-7; 7 bases map to TRBD1. CDR3 length: 12 amino acids. The ends lost 3 bases at V and 7 bases at J; junction bases unmatched: 6. Germline values: CDR1 GTSNPN, CDR2 SVGIG (reference sequence). The CDR3 region has the DNA TGTGCCTGGAGGGGGACAGAACTGGAGCAGTACTTC. This sequence encodes CAWRGTELEQYF.

The V gene is TRBV20-1, the J gene TRBJ2-7; 8 positions agree with TRBD1. J gave up 5 bases and V 6 bases, and 12 bases lay outside the gene matches. The CDR3 is 14 amino acids. CDR1 and CDR2 (germline): DFQATT, SNEGSKA (reference sequence). This CDR3 is CSALPGTGYHEQYF. DNA of the CDR3: TGCAGTGCCCTCCCCGGGACAGGATACCACGAGCAGTACTTC.

J is TRBJ2-2 and V is TRBV5-1; 7 bases map to TRBD1. Unmatched junction bases numbered 5, after V lost 4 bases and J lost 5 bases. The CDR3 contains 14 residues. The V gene's germline CDR1 is SGHRS and CDR2 YFSETQ. This chain's CDR3 is CASSQGQRTGELFF. The DNA for the CDR3 is TGCGCCAGCAGCCAGGGACAGAGGACCGGGGAGCTGTTTTTT.

This chain links TRBV30 with TRBJ2-3, with D perhaps matching TRBD1 (5 bases). Germline loops: CDR1 GTSNPN, CDR2 SVGIG (reference sequence). CDR3 length: 16 amino acids. Trimming cost V 4 bases and J 2 bases, with 19 bases left between them. For the CDR3, the DNA is TGTGCCTGGAAGAGGATAGGGGCGACCTCCACAGATACGCAGTATTTT. Amino acids: CAWKRIGATSTDTQYF.

This clonotype was picked up a small number of times. The genes are TRBV18 and TRBJ2-3; maybe TRBD1 (6 bases). The CDR3 loop spans 14 amino acids. The V and J ends lost 2 bases and 1 base respectively, with 7 bases between them. From germline, CDR1 is KGHSH and CDR2 LQKENI. CDR3 bases: TGTGCCAGCTCACCAAACAGGGGCACAGATACGCAGTATTTT. Translating gives CASSPNRGTDTQYF.

CDR3 DNA: TGCAGTGCTAGAACCGGGACTCTCTATGGCTACACCTTC. Protein product: CSARTGTLYGYTF. V and J are TRBV20-1 and TRBJ1-2, with D possibly matching TRBD1 (5 bases). This CDR3 contains 13 residues. Trimming took off 2 bases at V and 4 bases at J, with 11 bases between the two ends. CDR1 and CDR2 (germline): DFQATT, SNEGSKA (reference sequence).

This chain links TRBV7-2 with TRBJ2-5; TRBD2 aligns across 12 bases. The CDR3 extends over 16 amino acids. The V segment lost 5 bases and the J segment 5 bases; nucleotides outside the gene matches: 9. CDR1 is SGHTA, CDR2 FQGNSA, per germline. The CDR3 nucleotides are TGTGCCAGCAGCCTAAGGACTAGCGGGGTCGGGGAGACCCAGTACTTC. The encoded protein is CASSLRTSGVGETQYF.

V usage is TRBV12-3 or TRBV12-4 and J usage is TRBJ2-7; D perhaps matches TRBD1 (6 bases). The ends were cut back, 5 bases at V and 4 bases at J, with 9 bases in the middle. The CDR3 loop spans 12 amino acids. The CDR3 region has the DNA TGTGCCAGCAGTCAGGGGTTTTACGAGCAGTACTTC. This encodes CASSQGFYEQYF.

Comments on this clonotype: The junction departs from the called germline gene at one end, perhaps through a read error. The V and J genes are TRBV5-6 and TRBJ2-7, with TRBD2 matching over 7 bases. Germline CDR1 and CDR2: SGHDT and YYEEEE. CDR3 length: 14 amino acids. CDR3: CANSSPGGAYEQYF. The CDR3 region has the DNA TGTGCCAACAGCTCCCCTGGGGGGGCCTACGAGCAGTACTTC.

The rearrangement uses TRBV6-2 or TRBV6-3 and TRBJ2-1; TRBD2 is a possible D gene (6 bases). CDR1 is MNHEY, CDR2 SVGEGT, per germline. Deletions cut 2 bases from V and 7 bases from J, with 12 bases between. This CDR3 is 14 amino acids long. The CDR3 region has the DNA TGTGCCAGCAGTTACCTGACTAGGAGGAATGAGCAGTTCTTC. This sequence encodes CASSYLTRRNEQFF.

This chain connects TRBV6-5 to TRBJ2-5; TRBD2 matches at 10 bases. The trim removed 0 bases at V and 4 bases at J, leaving 8 bases unmatched. The germline CDR1 and CDR2 sequences are MNHEY and SVGAGI. This CDR3 is 17 amino acids long. The CDR3, as DNA: TGTGCCAGCAGTTACTCCGGGCTAGCGGGAGTCGGAGAGACCCAGTACTTC. Protein: CASSYSGLAGVGETQYF.

This rearrangement joins TRBV20-1 to TRBJ2-7, with D perhaps assigned TRBD1 or TRBD2 (6 bases each). The ends were cut back, 3 bases at V and 4 bases at J, with 10 bases in the middle. Germline V lookup: CDR1 DFQATT, CDR2 SNEGSKA (reference sequence). CDR3 length: 12 amino acids. CDR3 sequence: CSASGGRYEQYF. The CDR3 DNA sequence: TGCAGTGCTAGCGGGGGCCGGTACGAGCAGTACTTC.

This clonotype was recorded at least ten times. The chain joins TRBV10-3 to TRBJ1-1, with 7 positions matching TRBD1. V lost 7 bases and J lost 0; bases outside the gene matches: 2. Per the germline V gene, CDR1 is ENHRY and CDR2 is SYGVKD. The CDR3 contains 13 residues. Written as DNA, the CDR3 is TGTGCCATCAAACAGGGGATGAACACTGAAGCTTTCTTT. Translated: CAIKQGMNTEAFF.

The chain is built from TRBV6-1 and TRBJ1-1, with 9 bases identical to TRBD1. The CDR3 totals 15 residues. The junction had 6 bases not matched to a gene; V was cut back by 6 bases and J by 1 base. The germline gives CDR1 MNHNS, CDR2 SASEGT. CDR3 in amino acids: CASRYRDRANTEAFF. The DNA for the CDR3 is TGTGCCAGCAGATACCGGGACAGGGCGAACACTGAAGCTTTCTTT.

The chain recombines TRBV29-1 with TRBJ1-1; D not resolved. The CDR3 contains 14 residues. Trimming stripped 8 bases from V and 6 bases from J, with 22 bases between. Germline values: CDR1 SQVTM, CDR2 ANQGSEA. This CDR3 is CSTRRSQQGAEAFF. Here the CDR3 DNA reads TGCAGCACCCGAAGGTCGCAGCAAGGCGCTGAAGCTTTCTTT.